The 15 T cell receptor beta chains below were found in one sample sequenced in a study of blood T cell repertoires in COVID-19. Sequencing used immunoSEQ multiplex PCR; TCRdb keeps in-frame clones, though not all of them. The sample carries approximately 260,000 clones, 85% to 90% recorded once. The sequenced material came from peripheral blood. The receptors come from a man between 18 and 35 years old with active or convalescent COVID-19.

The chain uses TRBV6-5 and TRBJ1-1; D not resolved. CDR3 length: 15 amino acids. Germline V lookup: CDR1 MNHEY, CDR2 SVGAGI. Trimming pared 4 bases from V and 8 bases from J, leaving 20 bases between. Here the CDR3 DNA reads TGTGCCAGCAGTTTTTCCCCCGGGAGCTCCGACGAAGCTTTCTTT. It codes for CASSFSPGSSDEAFF.

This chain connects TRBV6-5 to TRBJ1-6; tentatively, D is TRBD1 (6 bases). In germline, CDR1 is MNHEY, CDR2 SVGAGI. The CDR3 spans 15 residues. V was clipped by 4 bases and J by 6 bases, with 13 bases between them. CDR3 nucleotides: TGTGCCAGCAGTTCCGGTACAGGGTCTAATTCACCCCTCCACTTT. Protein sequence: CASSSGTGSNSPLHF.

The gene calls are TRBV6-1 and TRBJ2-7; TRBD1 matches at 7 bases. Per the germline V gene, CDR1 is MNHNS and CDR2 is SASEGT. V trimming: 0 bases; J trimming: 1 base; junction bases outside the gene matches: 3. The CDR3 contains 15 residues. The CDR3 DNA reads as TGTGCCAGCAGTGAAGCTGCGACAGGGTCCTACGAGCAGTACTTC. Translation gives CASSEAATGSYEQYF.

The CDR3 spells CASSQPTGDGYGYTF. CDR3 in DNA: TGTGCCAGCAGCCAACCTACAGGGGACGGCTATGGCTACACCTTC. This chain connects TRBV4-2 to TRBJ1-2; the match to TRBD1 covers 7 bases. Unmatched junction bases numbered 7, after V lost 2 bases and J lost 4 bases. The CDR3 is 15 amino acids. Germline lookup yields CDR1 LGHNA and CDR2 YNFKEQ.

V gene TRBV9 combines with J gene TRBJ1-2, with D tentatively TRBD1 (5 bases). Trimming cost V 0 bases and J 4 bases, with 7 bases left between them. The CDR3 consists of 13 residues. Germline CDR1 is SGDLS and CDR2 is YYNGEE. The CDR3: CASSVDQGYGYTF. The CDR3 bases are TGTGCCAGCAGCGTAGACCAGGGCTATGGCTACACCTTC.

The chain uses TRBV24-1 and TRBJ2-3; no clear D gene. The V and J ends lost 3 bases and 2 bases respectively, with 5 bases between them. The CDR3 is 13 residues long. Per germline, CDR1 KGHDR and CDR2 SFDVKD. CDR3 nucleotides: TGTGCCACCAGTGATCCCTACACAGATACGCAGTATTTT. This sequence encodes CATSDPYTDTQYF.

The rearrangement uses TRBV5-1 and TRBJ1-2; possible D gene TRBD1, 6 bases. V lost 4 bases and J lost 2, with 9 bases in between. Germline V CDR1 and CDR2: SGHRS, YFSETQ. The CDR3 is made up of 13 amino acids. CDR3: CASSQGSNYGYTF. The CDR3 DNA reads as TGCGCCAGCAGCCAGGGGTCGAACTATGGCTACACCTTC.

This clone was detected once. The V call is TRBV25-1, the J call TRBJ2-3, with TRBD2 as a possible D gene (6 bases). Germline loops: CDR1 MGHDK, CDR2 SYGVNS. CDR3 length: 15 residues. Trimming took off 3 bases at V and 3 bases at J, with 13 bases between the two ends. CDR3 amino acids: CASSDVAGRTDTQYF. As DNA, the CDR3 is TGTGCCAGCAGTGATGTGGCGGGGCGAACAGATACGCAGTATTTT.

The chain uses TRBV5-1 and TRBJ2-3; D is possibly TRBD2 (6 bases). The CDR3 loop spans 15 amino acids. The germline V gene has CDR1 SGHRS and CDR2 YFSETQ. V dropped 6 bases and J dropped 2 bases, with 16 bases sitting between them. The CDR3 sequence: CASMSSGGTTDTQYF. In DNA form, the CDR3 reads TGCGCCAGCATGTCATCCGGGGGTACCACAGATACGCAGTATTTT.

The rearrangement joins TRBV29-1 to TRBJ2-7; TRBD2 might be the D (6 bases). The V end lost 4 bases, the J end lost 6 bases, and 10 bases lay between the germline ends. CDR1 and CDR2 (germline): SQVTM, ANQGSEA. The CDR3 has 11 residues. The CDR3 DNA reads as TGCAGCGTTGTGGAGGGGCCCGAGCAGTACTTC. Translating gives CSVVEGPEQYF.

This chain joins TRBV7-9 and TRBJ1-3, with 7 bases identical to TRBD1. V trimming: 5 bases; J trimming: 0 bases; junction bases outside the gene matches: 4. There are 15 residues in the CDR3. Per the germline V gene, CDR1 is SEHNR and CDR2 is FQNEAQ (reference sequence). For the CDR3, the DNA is TGTGCCAGCAGCGACAACAGGGGCTCTGGAAACACCATATATTTT. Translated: CASSDNRGSGNTIYF.

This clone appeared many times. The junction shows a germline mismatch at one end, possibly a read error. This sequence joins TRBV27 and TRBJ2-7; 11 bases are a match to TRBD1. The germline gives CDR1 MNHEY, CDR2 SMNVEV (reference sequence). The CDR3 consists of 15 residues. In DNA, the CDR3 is TGTGCCAGCAGTTACGCCGGGACAGGGGGGAGAATTATGATCTTC. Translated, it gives CASSYAGTGGRIMIF.

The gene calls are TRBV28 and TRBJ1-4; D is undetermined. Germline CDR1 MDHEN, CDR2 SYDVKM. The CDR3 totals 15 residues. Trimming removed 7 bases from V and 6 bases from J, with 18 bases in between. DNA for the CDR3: TGTGCCAGCATCCCGGTCGGGGTAGCGGATGAAAAACTGTTTTTT. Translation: CASIPVGVADEKLFF.

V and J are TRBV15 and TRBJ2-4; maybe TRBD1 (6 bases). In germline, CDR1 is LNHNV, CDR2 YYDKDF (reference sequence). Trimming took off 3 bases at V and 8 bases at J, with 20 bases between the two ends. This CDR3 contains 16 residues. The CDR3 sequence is CATSRPVQGPRDIQYF. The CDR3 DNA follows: TGTGCCACCAGCAGGCCAGTTCAGGGGCCGCGGGACATTCAGTACTTC.

CDR3 protein: CASARTGDQPQHF. The CDR3, as DNA: TGTGCCAGTGCCAGGACAGGGGATCAGCCCCAGCATTTT. The chain combines TRBV19 with TRBJ1-5; 9 bases fit TRBD1. Germline CDR1 LNHDA, CDR2 SQIVND (reference sequence). The CDR3 runs to 13 residues. The J segment lost 5 bases and the V segment lost 8 bases, leaving 4 bases of the junction unmatched. Filled out from reference TRBV19 and TRBJ1-5, the complete variable domain reads DGGITQSPKYLFRKEGQNVTLSCEQNLNHDAMYWYRQDPGQGLRLIYYSQIVNDFQKGDIAEGYSVSREKKESFPLTVTSAQKNPTAFYLCASARTGDQPQHFGDGTRLSIL.